This T cell receptor beta chain derives from a study of technical replicates of blood from a handful of donors (dated by TCRdb to about 2017). On this clone: No antigen is known for it. No qualities accompany the bases; no much larger clone lies one base away.

The method behind the library was the immunoSEQ multiplex PCR assay. TCRdb took this table from immuneACCESS and kept in-frame rearrangements with V and J called. Such tables lack part of the clones; where checked against another copy, unresolved V genes explain under half of the gap, and the rest is unexplained. Present in this sample are more than 65,000 clones, 90% to 96% of which were seen just once. In total, the top ten clones hold roughly 0.4% of the sample. CDR1 SNHLY and CDR2 FYNNEI were looked up in the germline V gene. V loses 7 bases, J loses 4 bases, and the germline ends lie 13 bases apart. The CDR3 has 13 amino acids, counting the end cysteine and phenylalanine. The entry retains the CDR3 DNA only, 39 bases that are in frame from base 1.

Input material: T cells isolated from PBMCs. In this chain, TRBV2 is recombined with TRBJ1-2, with TRBD1 tentatively as D gene (6 bases match). This TCR came from a human donor in good health. The DNA reads as follows: TGTGCCAGCATTATAGACAGGAGCTATGGCTACACCTTC. This yields the protein CASIIDRSYGYTF.